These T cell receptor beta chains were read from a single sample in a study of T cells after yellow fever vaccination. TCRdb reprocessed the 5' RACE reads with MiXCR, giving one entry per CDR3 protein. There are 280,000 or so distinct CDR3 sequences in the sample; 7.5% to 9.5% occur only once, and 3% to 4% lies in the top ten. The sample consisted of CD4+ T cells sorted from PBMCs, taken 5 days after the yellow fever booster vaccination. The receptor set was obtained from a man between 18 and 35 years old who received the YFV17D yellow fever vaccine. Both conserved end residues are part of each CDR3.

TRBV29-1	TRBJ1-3	CSVVRDTSSGNTIYF
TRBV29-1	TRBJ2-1	CSVRSGGSTYNEQFF
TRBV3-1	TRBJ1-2	CASSHTGGDSNYGYTF
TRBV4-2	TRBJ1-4	CASSQQGQGGEKLFF
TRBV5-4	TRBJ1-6	CASSSPQVYLSSPLHF
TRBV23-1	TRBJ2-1	CASLPVWRGGSYNEQFF
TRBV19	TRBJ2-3	CASSPLDSRDTQYF
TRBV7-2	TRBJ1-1	CASSLEGGDTEAFF
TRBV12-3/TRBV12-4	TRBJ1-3	CASNRTPNTIYF
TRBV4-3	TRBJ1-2	CASSQERQGFGYTF
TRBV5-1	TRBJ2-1	CASSLTLGAYNEQFF
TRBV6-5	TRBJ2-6	CASSYGQAGANVLTF
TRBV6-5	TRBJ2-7	CASTVGGEQYF
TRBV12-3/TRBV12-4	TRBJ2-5	CASSFGRETQYF
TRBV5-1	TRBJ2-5	CASSLETGPEETQYF
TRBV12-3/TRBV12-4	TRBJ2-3	CASSLGGLALDTQYF
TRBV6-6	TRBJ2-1	CASSWGQGAYNEQFF
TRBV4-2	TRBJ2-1	CASSQDLGLAGDEQFF
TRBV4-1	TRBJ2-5	CASSQEKGRRETQYF
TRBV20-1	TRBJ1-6	CSAREKTGVDNSPLHF
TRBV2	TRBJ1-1	CASSEVPRAEAFF
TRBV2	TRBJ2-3	CAKGQDTDTQYF
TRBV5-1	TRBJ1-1	CASSQGVSWTEAFF
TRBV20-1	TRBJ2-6	CSAVMQDSGANVLTF
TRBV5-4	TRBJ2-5	CASSFPEGETQYF
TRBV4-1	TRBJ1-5	CASSQDSGVLGDQPQHF
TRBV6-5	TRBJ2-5	CASSYSSGPIETQYF
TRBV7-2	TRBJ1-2	CASSLVVQGHAGYTF
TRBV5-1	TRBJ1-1	CASSLSRVSNTEAFF
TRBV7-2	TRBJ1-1	CASSFGTGATEAFF
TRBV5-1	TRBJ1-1	CASSPRGGDTEAFF